The sequence of this TCR beta chain was determined in a study of blood T cell repertoires in COVID-19. The protocol was immunoSEQ multiplex PCR, while the TCRdb copy is restricted to in-frame clones and leaves out a portion. In the table there are about 67,000 clones, 87% of which are singletons. The CDR3 covers 12 residues. The V end was cut by 3 bases, the J end by 9 bases, with 9 bases between. This clone was counted a single time. The source is a man aged 50 to 60 with active COVID-19. Sequencing used peripheral blood. The chain recombines TRBV12-3 or TRBV12-4 with TRBJ2-1; D not resolved. CDR3 sequence reads: CASSLFRVEQFF. DNA for the CDR3: TGTGCCAGCAGTTTGTTCCGGGTTGAGCAGTTCTTC.